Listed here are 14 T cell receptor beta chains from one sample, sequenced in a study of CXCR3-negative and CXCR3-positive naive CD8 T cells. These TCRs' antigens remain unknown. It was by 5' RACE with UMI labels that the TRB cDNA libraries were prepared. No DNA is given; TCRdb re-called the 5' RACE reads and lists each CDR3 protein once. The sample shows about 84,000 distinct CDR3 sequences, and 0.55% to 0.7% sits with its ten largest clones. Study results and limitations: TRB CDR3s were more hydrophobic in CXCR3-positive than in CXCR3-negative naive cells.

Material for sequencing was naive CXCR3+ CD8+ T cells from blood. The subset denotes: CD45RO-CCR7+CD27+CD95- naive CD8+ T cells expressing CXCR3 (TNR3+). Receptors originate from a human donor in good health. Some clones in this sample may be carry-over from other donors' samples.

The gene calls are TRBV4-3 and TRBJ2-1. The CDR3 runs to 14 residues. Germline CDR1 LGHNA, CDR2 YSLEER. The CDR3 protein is CASSQAWTYNEQFF.

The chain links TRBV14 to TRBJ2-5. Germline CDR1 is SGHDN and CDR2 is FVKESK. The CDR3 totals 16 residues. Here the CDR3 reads CASSPLLTRDQETQYF.

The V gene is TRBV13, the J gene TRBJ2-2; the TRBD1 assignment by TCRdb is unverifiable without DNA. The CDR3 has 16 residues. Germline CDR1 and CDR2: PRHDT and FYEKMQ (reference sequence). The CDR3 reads CASSLEGSVDTGELFF.

CDR3 sequence reads: CASSFETGYSNQPQHF. V gene TRBV7-2 combines with J gene TRBJ1-5; lacking DNA, the TRBD1 call made by TCRdb goes unchecked. The CDR3 is 16 amino acids. CDR1 is SGHTA and CDR2 is FQGNSA in the germline V gene.

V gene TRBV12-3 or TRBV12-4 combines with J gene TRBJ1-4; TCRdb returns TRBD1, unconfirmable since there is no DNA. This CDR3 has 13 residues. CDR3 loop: CASRWGGGEKLFF.

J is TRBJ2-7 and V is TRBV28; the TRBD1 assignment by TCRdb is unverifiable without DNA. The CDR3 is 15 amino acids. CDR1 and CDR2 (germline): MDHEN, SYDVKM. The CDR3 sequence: CASSFSVGQSYEQYF.

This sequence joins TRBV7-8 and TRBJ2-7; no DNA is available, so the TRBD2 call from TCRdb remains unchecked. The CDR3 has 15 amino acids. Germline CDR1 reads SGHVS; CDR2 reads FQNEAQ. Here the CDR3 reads CASSRLAGGRYEQYF.

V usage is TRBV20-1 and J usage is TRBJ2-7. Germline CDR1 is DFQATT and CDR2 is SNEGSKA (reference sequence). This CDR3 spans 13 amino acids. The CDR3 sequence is CSAREPQTNEQYF.

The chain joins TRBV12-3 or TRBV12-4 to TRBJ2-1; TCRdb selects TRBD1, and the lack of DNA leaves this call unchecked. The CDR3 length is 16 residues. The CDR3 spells CASSNALAGVDNEQFF.

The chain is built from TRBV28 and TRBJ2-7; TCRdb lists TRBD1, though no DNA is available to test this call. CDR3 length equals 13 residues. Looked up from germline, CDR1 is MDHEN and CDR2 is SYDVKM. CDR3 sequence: CASSPLGGVEQYF.

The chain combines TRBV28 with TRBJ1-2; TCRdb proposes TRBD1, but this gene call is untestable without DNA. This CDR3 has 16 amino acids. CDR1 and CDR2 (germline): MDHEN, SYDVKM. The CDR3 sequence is CASSLSRGQLSYGYTF.

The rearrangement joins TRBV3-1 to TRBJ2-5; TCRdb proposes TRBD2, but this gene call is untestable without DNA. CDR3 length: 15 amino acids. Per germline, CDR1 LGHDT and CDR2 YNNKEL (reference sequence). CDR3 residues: CASNLYSGIQETQYF.

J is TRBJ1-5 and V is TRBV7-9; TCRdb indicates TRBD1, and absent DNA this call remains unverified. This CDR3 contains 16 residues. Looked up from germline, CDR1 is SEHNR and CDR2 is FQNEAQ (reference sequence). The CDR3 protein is CASSTSRDARNQPQHF.

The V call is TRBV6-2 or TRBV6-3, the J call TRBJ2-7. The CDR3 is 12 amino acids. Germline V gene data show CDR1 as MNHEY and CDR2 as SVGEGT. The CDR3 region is CASSTSVYEQYF.